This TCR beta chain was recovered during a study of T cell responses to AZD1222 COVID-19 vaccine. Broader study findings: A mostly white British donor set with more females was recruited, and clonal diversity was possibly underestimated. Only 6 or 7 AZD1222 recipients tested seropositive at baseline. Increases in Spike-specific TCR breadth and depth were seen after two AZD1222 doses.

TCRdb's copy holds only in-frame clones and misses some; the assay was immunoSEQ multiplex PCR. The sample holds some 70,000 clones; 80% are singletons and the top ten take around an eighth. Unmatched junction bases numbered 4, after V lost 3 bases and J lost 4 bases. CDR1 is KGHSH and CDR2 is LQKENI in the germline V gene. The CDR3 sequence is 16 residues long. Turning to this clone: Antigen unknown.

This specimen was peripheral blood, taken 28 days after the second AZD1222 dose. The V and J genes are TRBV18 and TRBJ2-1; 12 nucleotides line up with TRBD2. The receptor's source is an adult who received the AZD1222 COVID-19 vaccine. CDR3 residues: CASSPTGLAGYNEQFF. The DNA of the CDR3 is TGTGCCAGCTCACCTACAGGACTAGCGGGGTACAATGAGCAGTTCTTC.